A selection of T cell receptor beta chains follows, all from one sample in a study of T cells after yellow fever vaccination. TCRdb redid the calling of the 5' RACE reads with MiXCR, one entry per CDR3 protein. The table lists some 560,000 distinct CDR3 sequences, around 17% of them singletons. Sequencing was performed on PBMCs, taken 5 to 6 days after the first yellow fever vaccination. These receptors were obtained from a man between 18 and 29 years old who received the YFV17D yellow fever vaccine. The CDR3 runs from the conserved cysteine through the conserved F or W. A D gene is named only where the DNA matches it firmly. Size is stated for part of the rows, as once, few or many counts, or as a class when the clone is expanded.

J: TRBJ1-2
length: 15
V: TRBV27
size: NA
D: NA
DNA: TGTGCCAGCAGCCCGAGGGTCGGGGCGCGTTTTGGGTACACCTTC
CDR3: CASSPRVGARFGYTF

J: TRBJ2-5
length: 14
V: TRBV12-3/TRBV12-4
size: NA
D: NA
DNA: TGTGCCAGCAGTCGGGACACGATCCAAGAGACCCAGTACTTC
CDR3: CASSRDTIQETQYF

J: TRBJ2-1
length: 16
V: TRBV5-1
size: NA
D: TRBD2
DNA: TGCGCCAGCAGCTTGTATTCGGGGGGGCCCGTACAGGAGCAGTTCTTC
CDR3: CASSLYSGGPVQEQFF

J: TRBJ2-3
length: 13
V: TRBV27
size: few
D: NA
DNA: TGTGCCAGCAGTTCGATATACACAGATACGCAGTATTTT
CDR3: CASSSIYTDTQYF

J: TRBJ2-7
length: 15
V: TRBV6-1
size: NA
D: TRBD1
DNA: TGTGCCAGCAGCCGGACAGGGGCACCATCCTACGAGCAGTACTTC
CDR3: CASSRTGAPSYEQYF

J: TRBJ2-5
length: 11
V: TRBV19
size: few
D: NA
DNA: TGTGCCAGTAGTATGGAAGAGACCCAGTACTTC
CDR3: CASSMEETQYF

J: TRBJ1-5
length: 14
V: TRBV15
size: few
D: NA
DNA: TGTGCCACCAGCAGAGTAGGGGGAACAGATACGCAGCATTTT
CDR3: CATSRVGGTDTQHF

J: TRBJ2-3
length: 15
V: TRBV20-1
size: NA
D: NA
DNA: TGCAGTGCTAGAAGCGGGCTACCCAGCACAGATACGCAGTATTTT
CDR3: CSARSGLPSTDTQYF

J: TRBJ2-6
length: 14
V: TRBV7-2
size: many
D: NA
DNA: TGTGCCAGCAGCTTAGAAGGGACAATGACCGTCCTGACTTTC
CDR3: CASSLEGTMTVLTF

J: TRBJ2-3
length: 16
V: TRBV5-1
size: few
D: NA
DNA: TGCGCCAGCAGCTTGGCTGCGGGGTCTAGCACAGATACGCAGTATTTT
CDR3: CASSLAAGSSTDTQYF

J: TRBJ2-3
length: 15
V: TRBV7-8
size: few
D: TRBD1
DNA: TGTGCCAGCAGCTGGACAGGGGGTAGCACAGATACGCAGTATTTT
CDR3: CASSWTGGSTDTQYF

J: TRBJ1-6
length: 16
V: TRBV6-5
size: few
D: NA
DNA: TGTGCCAGCAGTTACCGCCGATGGGTGGCTAATTCACCCCTCCACTTT
CDR3: CASSYRRWVANSPLHF

J: TRBJ2-4
length: 16
V: TRBV6-2/TRBV6-3
size: NA
D: NA
DNA: TGTGCCAGCAGTTACGAGGGGAGTCGGGCCAAAAACATTCAGTACTTC
CDR3: CASSYEGSRAKNIQYF

J: TRBJ1-1
length: 15
V: TRBV29-1
size: few
D: NA
DNA: TGCAGCGTTGCCGGTCGGGCGACCATGAACACTGAAGCTTTCTTT
CDR3: CSVAGRATMNTEAFF

J: TRBJ1-5
length: 14
V: TRBV12-3/TRBV12-4
size: few
D: NA
DNA: TGTGCCAGCAATCTACAGGGTTTCAATCAGCCCCAGCATTTT
CDR3: CASNLQGFNQPQHF

J: TRBJ2-3
length: 15
V: TRBV4-2
size: few
D: NA
DNA: TGTGCCAGCAGCCAAGTCGGTCAGGTCGGAGATACGCAGTATTTT
CDR3: CASSQVGQVGDTQYF

J: TRBJ1-1
length: 16
V: TRBV6-5
size: NA
D: TRBD1
DNA: TGTGCCAGCAGTTATTGGACAGGGGGCTCGGGAACTGAAGCTTTCTTT
CDR3: CASSYWTGGSGTEAFF

J: TRBJ1-1
length: 15
V: TRBV7-9
size: many
D: NA
DNA: TGTGCCAGCAGCCCAGATGAGGGTATGAACACTGAAGCTTTCTTT
CDR3: CASSPDEGMNTEAFF

J: TRBJ2-7
length: 15
V: TRBV6-5
size: few
D: NA
DNA: TGTGCCAGCAGTACTCCTGGTAGTAGCGCCTACGAGCAGTACTTC
CDR3: CASSTPGSSAYEQYF

J: TRBJ1-2
length: 15
V: TRBV4-3
size: many
D: NA
DNA: TGCGCCAGCAGCCAAGGCCAGTCTCGTGACTATGGCTACACCTTC
CDR3: CASSQGQSRDYGYTF

J: TRBJ1-1
length: 14
V: TRBV30
size: few
D: NA
DNA: TGTGCCTGGAGTGCGTTAAGGCTGAACACTGAAGCTTTCTTT
CDR3: CAWSALRLNTEAFF

J: TRBJ2-5
length: 17
V: TRBV5-1
size: few
D: TRBD2
DNA: TGCGCCAGCAGCTTGGCCGGACTAGCGGGGGGGCAAGAGACCCAGTACTTC
CDR3: CASSLAGLAGGQETQYF

J: TRBJ1-1
length: 13
V: TRBV19
size: few
D: NA
DNA: TGTGCCAGTAGTATTCGGGGGCCCACTGAAGCTTTCTTT
CDR3: CASSIRGPTEAFF

J: TRBJ2-6
length: 16
V: TRBV4-3
size: NA
D: NA
DNA: TGCGCCAGCAGCGCTTACATAAATCCTGGGGCCAACGTCCTGACTTTC
CDR3: CASSAYINPGANVLTF

J: TRBJ1-2
length: 14
V: TRBV10-3
size: NA
D: NA
DNA: TGTGCCACCGGATCACCGGAGGGAGGCTATGGCTACACCTTC
CDR3: CATGSPEGGYGYTF

J: TRBJ2-3
length: 19
V: TRBV12-3/TRBV12-4
size: many
D: NA
DNA: TGTGCCAGCAGTTTCGTCTTCAAAGTGGGGCTAGCTAGCACAGATACGCAGTATTTT
CDR3: CASSFVFKVGLASTDTQYF

J: TRBJ2-3
length: 14
V: TRBV30
size: many
D: NA
DNA: TGTGCCTGGAGTATCACGGGGGGCGCAGATACGCAGTATTTT
CDR3: CAWSITGGADTQYF

J: TRBJ1-3
length: 14
V: TRBV6-1
size: many
D: NA
DNA: TGTGCCAGCAGTGAAGAGGAGGGGGTAAACACCATATATTTT
CDR3: CASSEEEGVNTIYF

J: TRBJ2-7
length: 14
V: TRBV7-8
size: few
D: NA
DNA: TGTGCCAGCAGCTTAGCGGGGGTAACCTACGAGCAGTACTTC
CDR3: CASSLAGVTYEQYF

J: TRBJ2-1
length: 14
V: TRBV12-3/TRBV12-4
size: NA
D: TRBD2
DNA: TGTGCCAGCGGCTCGGGACTAGCCGGGGATGAGCAGTTCTTC
CDR3: CASGSGLAGDEQFF

J: TRBJ2-1
length: 15
V: TRBV4-3
size: NA
D: NA
DNA: TGCGCCAGCAGCCAAGACACAGGCCCCTACAATGAGCAGTTCTTC
CDR3: CASSQDTGPYNEQFF